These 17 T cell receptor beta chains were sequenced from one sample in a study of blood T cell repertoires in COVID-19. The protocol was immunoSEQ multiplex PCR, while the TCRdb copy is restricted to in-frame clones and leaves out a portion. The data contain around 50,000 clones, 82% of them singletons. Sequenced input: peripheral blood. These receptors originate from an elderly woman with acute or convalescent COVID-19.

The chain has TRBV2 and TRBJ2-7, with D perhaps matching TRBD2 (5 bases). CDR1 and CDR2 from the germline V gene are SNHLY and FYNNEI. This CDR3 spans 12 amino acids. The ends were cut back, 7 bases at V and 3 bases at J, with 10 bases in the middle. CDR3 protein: CASIADFYEQYF. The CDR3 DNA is TGTGCCAGCATCGCGGACTTCTACGAGCAGTACTTC. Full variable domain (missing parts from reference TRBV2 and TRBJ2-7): EPEVTQTPSHQVTQMGQEVILRCVPISNHLYFYWYRQILGQKVEFLVSFYNNEISEKSEIFDDQFSVERPDGSNFTLKIRSTKLEDSAMYFCASIADFYEQYFGPGTRLTVT.

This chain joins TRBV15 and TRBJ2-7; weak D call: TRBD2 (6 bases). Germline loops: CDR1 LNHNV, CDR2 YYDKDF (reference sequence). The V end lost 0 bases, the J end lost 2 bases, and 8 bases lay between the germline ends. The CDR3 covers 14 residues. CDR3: CATSREEGPYEQYF. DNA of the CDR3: TGTGCCACCAGCAGAGAGGAGGGTCCCTACGAGCAGTACTTC.

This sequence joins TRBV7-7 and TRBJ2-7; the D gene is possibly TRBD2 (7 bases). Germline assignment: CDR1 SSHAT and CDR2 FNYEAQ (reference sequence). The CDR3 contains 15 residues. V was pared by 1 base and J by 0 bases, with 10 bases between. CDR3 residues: CASSLGAGASYEQYF. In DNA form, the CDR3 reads TGTGCCAGCAGCTTAGGTGCGGGGGCCTCCTACGAGCAGTACTTC.

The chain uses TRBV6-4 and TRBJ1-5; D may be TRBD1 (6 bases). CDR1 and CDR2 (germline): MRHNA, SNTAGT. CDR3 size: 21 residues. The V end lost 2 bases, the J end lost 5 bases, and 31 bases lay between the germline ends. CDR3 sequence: CASSDRDKYAIFRSLDQPQHF. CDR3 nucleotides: TGTGCCAGCAGTGACAGGGACAAATACGCGATCTTCCGGAGCCTCGATCAGCCCCAGCATTTT.

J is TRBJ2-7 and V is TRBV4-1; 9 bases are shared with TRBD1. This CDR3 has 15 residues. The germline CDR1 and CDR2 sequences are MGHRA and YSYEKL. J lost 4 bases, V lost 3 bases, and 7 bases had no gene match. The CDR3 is CASSHGADRGYEQYF. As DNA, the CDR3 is TGCGCCAGCAGCCATGGGGCGGACAGGGGTTACGAGCAGTACTTC.

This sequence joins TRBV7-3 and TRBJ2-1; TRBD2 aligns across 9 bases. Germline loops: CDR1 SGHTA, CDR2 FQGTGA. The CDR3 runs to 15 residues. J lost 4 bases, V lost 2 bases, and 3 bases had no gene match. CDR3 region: CASSLGGRGYNEQFF. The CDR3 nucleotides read TGTGCCAGCAGCTTAGGCGGGAGGGGGTACAATGAGCAGTTCTTC.

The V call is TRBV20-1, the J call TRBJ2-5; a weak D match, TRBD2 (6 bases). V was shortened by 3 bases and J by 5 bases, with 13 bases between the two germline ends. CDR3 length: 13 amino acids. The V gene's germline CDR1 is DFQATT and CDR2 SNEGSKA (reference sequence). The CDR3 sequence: CSASLVGTETQYF. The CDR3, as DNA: TGCAGTGCTAGTCTAGTGGGGACTGAGACCCAGTACTTC.

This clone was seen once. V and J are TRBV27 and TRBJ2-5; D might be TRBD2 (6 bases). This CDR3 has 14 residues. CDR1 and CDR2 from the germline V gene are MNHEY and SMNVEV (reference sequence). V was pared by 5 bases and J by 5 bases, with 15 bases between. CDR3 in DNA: TGTGCCAGCAGTCCCTACCGGGGGTTGGAGACCCAGTACTTC. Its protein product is CASSPYRGLETQYF.

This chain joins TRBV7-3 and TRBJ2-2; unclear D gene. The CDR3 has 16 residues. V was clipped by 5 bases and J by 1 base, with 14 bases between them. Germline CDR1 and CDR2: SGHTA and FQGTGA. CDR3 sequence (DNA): TGTGCCAGCAGCGCGGCGTCGGCCCTGAACACCGGGGAGCTGTTTTTT. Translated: CASSAASALNTGELFF.

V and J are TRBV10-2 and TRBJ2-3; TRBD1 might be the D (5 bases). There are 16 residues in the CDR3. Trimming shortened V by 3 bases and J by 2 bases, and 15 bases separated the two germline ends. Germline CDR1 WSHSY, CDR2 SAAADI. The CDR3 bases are TGCGCCAGCAGTGACCCCAGGGCCGAGGTCACAGATACGCAGTATTTT. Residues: CASSDPRAEVTDTQYF.

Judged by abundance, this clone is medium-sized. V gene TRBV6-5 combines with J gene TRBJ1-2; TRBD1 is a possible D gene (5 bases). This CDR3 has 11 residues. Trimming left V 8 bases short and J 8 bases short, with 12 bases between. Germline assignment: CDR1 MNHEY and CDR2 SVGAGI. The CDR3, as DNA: TGTGCCAGCTTTGGGGGGGAAGGCTACACCTTC. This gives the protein CASFGGEGYTF.

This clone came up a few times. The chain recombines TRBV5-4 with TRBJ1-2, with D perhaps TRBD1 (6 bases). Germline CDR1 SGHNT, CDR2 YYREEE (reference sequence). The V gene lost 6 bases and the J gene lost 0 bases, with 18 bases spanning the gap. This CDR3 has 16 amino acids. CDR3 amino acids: CASTPGGARTNYGYTF. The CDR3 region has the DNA TGTGCCAGCACCCCGGGGGGGGCCAGAACTAACTATGGCTACACCTTC. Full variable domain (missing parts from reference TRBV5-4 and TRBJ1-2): ETGVTQSPTHLIKTRGQQVTLRCSSQSGHNTVSWYQQALGQGPQFIFQYYREEENGRGNFPPRFSGLQFPNYSSELNVNALELDDSALYLCASTPGGARTNYGYTFGSGTRLTVV.

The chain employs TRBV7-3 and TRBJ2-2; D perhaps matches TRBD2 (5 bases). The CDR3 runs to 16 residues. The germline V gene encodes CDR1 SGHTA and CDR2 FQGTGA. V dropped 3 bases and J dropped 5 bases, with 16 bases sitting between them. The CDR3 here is CASSFQRSTSTGELFF. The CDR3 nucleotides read TGTGCCAGCAGCTTTCAGCGGTCAACCTCAACCGGGGAGCTGTTTTTT. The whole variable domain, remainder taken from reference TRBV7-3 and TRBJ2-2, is GAGVSQTPSNKVTEKGKYVELRCDPISGHTALYWYRQSLGQGPEFLIYFQGTGAADDSGLPNDRFFAVRPEGSVSTLKIQRTERGDSAVYLCASSFQRSTSTGELFFGEGSRLTVL.

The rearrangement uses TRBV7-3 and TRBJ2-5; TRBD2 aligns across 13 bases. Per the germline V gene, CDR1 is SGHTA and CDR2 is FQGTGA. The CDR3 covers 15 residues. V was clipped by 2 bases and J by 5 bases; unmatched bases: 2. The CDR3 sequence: CASSLGTSGTETQYF. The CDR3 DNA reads TGTGCCAGCAGCTTAGGGACTAGCGGGACGGAGACCCAGTACTTC.

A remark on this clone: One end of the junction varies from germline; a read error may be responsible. DNA of the CDR3: TGTGCCAGCAGATACTGGACAGGGGAGTACGAGCAGTACTTC. Its translation: CASRYWTGEYEQYF. The chain joins TRBV6-5 to TRBJ2-7, with 9 positions matching TRBD1. This CDR3 has 14 amino acids. Germline CDR1 MNHEY, CDR2 SVGAGI.

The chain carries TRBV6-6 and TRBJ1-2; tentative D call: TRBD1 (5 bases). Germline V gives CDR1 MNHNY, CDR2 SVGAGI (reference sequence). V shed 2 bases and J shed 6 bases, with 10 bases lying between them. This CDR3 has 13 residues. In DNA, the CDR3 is TGTGCCAGCAGTTACGGGCAGGGTGATGGCTACACCTTC. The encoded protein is CASSYGQGDGYTF.

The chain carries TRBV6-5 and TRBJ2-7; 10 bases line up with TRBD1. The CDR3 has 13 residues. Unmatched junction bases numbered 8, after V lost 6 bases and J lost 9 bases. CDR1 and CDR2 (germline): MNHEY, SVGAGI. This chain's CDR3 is CASSRDRGWGQYF. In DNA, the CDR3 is TGTGCCAGCAGCCGGGACAGGGGTTGGGGGCAGTACTTC.